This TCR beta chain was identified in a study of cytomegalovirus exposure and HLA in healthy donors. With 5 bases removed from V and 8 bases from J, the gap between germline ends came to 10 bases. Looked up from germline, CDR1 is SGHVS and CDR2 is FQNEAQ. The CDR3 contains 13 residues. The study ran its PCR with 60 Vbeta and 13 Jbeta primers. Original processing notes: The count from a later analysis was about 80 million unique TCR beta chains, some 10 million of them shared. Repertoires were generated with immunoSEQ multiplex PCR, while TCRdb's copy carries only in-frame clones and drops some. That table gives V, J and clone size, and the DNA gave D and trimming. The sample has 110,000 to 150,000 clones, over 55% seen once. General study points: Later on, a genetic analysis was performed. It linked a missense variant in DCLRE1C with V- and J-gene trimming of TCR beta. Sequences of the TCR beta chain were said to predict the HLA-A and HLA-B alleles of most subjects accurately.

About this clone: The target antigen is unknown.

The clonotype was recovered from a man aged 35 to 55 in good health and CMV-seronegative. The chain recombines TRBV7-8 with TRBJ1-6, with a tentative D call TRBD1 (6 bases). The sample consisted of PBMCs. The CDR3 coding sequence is TGTGCCAGCAGCATAAACAGGGATTCACCCCTCCACTTT. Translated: CASSINRDSPLHF.